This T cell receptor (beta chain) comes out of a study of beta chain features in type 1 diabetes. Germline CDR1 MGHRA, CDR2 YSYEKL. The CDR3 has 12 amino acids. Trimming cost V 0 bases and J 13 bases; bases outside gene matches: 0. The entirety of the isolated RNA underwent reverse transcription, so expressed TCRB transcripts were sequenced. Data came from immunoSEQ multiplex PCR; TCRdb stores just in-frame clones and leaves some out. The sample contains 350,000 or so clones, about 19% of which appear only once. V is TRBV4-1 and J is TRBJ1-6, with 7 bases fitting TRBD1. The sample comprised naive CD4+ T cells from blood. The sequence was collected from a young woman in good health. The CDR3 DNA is TGCGCCAGCAGCCAAGAAGGGGGCCCCCTCCACTTT. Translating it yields CASSQEGGPLHF.